Described below is a single TCR beta chain sequence and its context. The germline V gene encodes CDR1 KGHSH and CDR2 LQKENI. The CDR3 is 14 residues long. Trimming removed 3 bases at V and 9 bases at J, with 18 bases between. This sample was taken from a study of T cell responses to AZD1222 COVID-19 vaccine. Some clones are missing from TCRdb's copy, which holds only in-frame ones; the method was immunoSEQ multiplex PCR. Here the sample spans 150,000 to 200,000 clones, about 86% being singletons. Here the sequenced sample was peripheral blood, taken on day 0 of AZD1222 vaccination. This TCR was recovered from an adult in good health. The V call is TRBV18, the J call TRBJ2-7; D is undetermined. CDR3 in DNA: TGTGCCAGCTCACCGCCAGAAAGCCGGTTATGGCAGTACTTC. As protein: CASSPPESRLWQYF. The full variable domain, with the rest looked up from reference TRBV18 and TRBJ2-7, is NAGVMQNPRHLVRRRGQEARLRCSPMKGHSHVYWYRQLPEEGLKFMVYLQKENIIDESGMPKERFSAEFPKEGPSILRIQQVVRGDSAAYFCASSPPESRLWQYFGPGTRLTVT.